These T cell receptor beta chains were read from a single sample in a study of cytomegalovirus exposure and HLA in healthy donors. Sequencing used immunoSEQ multiplex PCR; TCRdb keeps in-frame clones, though not all of them. The listing contains about 51,000 clones. The sequenced sample was PBMCs. Receptors were obtained from a female donor in good health and CMV-seronegative. The CDR3 runs from the conserved cysteine through the conserved F or W. D genes are given only for firm matches.

CDR3 protein	CDR3 DNA	V gene	J gene	D gene
CASSGLEGYEQYF	TGTGCCAGCAGTGGCCTAGAGGGCTACGAGCAGTACTTC	TRBV2	TRBJ2-7	NA
CASSHVGGTRSNQPQHF	TGTGCCAGCAGCCATGTAGGGGGTACCCGTAGCAATCAGCCCCAGCATTTT	TRBV4-2	TRBJ1-5	NA
CAWSDPGLLYF	TGTGCCTGGAGTGATCCGGGACTACTGTACTTC	TRBV30	TRBJ2-4	TRBD2
CAWSGSGANVLTF	TGTGCCTGGAGCGGCTCTGGGGCCAACGTCCTGACTTTC	TRBV30	TRBJ2-6	NA
CASSPSEGLAGKNIQYF	TGTGCCAGCAGCCCCTCCGAAGGACTAGCGGGCAAAAACATTCAGTACTTC	TRBV9	TRBJ2-4	TRBD2
CASSQRTGRNYTF	TGTGCCAGTAGCCAAAGGACAGGGCGCAACTACACCTTC	TRBV19	TRBJ1-2	TRBD1
CASGGTTSYNEQFF	TGCGCCAGCGGAGGGACTACCTCCTACAATGAGCAGTTCTTC	TRBV5-1	TRBJ2-1	TRBD2
CASSVAPSGSGDNEQFF	TGTGCCAGCAGCGTAGCCCCTAGCGGGAGCGGGGACAATGAGCAGTTCTTC	TRBV9	TRBJ2-1	TRBD2
CASSLSRGGYEQYF	TGTGCCAGCAGCCTAAGTCGGGGAGGCTACGAGCAGTACTTC	TRBV13	TRBJ2-7	NA
CASSITWDTEKLFF	TGTGCCAGTAGTATAACATGGGACACTGAAAAACTGTTTTTT	TRBV19	TRBJ1-4	NA
CASATGTGGGMYEQYF	TGCGCCAGCGCAACCGGGACAGGGGGCGGAATGTACGAGCAGTACTTC	TRBV5-1	TRBJ2-7	TRBD1
CAWRGQGNTEAFF	TGTGCCTGGAGGGGACAGGGAAACACTGAAGCTTTCTTT	TRBV30	TRBJ1-1	TRBD1
CAWSAHGQAGGEKLFF	TGTGCCTGGAGTGCCCACGGACAGGCCGGGGGTGAAAAACTGTTTTTT	TRBV30	TRBJ1-4	TRBD1
CASGPPRGPYEQYF	TGCGCCAGCGGCCCCCCCAGGGGGCCCTACGAGCAGTACTTC	TRBV4-1	TRBJ2-7	TRBD1
CASSDLLPQGATEAFF	TGCGCCAGCAGTGATCTACTACCACAGGGGGCCACTGAAGCTTTCTTT	TRBV10-2	TRBJ1-1	TRBD1
CASSQDHVLSNTDTQYF	TGCGCCAGCAGCCAAGATCACGTACTGTCGAACACAGATACGCAGTATTTT	TRBV4-1	TRBJ2-3	NA
CASSLAGGADTQYF	TGTGCCAGCAGCTTAGCAGGGGGCGCAGATACGCAGTATTTT	TRBV7-9	TRBJ2-3	TRBD1
CASSLTGTSGIHEQYF	TGTGCCAGCAGCTTAACCGGGACTAGCGGGATCCACGAGCAGTACTTC	TRBV7-3	TRBJ2-7	TRBD2
CAWGTGPDTEAFF	TGTGCCTGGGGGACAGGGCCGGACACTGAAGCTTTCTTT	TRBV30	TRBJ1-1	TRBD1
CASSVPGQGLSGELFF	TGTGCCAGCAGTGTTCCGGGACAGGGCCTCAGCGGGGAGCTGTTTTTT	TRBV28	TRBJ2-2	TRBD1
CASSQDWGGANTGELFF	TGCGCCAGCAGCCAAGATTGGGGCGGAGCGAACACCGGGGAGCTGTTTTTT	TRBV4-1	TRBJ2-2	NA
CASSPGALRPQHF	TGTGCCAGCAGTCCAGGGGCCCTTCGGCCCCAGCATTTT	TRBV28	TRBJ1-5	NA
CATSRGSSVLRAEAFF	TGTGCCACCAGTCGAGGGAGCAGTGTCCTTAGAGCTGAAGCTTTCTTT	TRBV15	TRBJ1-1	NA
CATTDRQEGSYGYTF	TGTGCCACAACTGACCGACAGGAAGGATCCTATGGCTACACCTTC	TRBV6-5	TRBJ1-2	NA
CASSLVAGGGADTQYF	TGTGCCAGCAGCTTAGTCGCGGGAGGAGGCGCAGATACGCAGTATTTT	TRBV7-6	TRBJ2-3	TRBD2
CASSFEETQYF	TGTGCCAGCAGTTTTGAGGAGACCCAGTACTTC	TRBV27	TRBJ2-5	NA
CASSYTGLNEKLFF	TGTGCCAGCAGTTACACAGGGTTGAATGAAAAACTGTTTTTT	TRBV6-5	TRBJ1-4	NA
CASSLSGGKSQPQHF	TGTGCCAGCAGCTTGTCTGGGGGGAAGAGTCAGCCCCAGCATTTT	TRBV5-6	TRBJ1-5	NA
CASSRGQGGYGYTF	TGTGCCAGCAGCCGGGGACAGGGAGGCTATGGCTACACCTTC	TRBV6-5	TRBJ1-2	TRBD1
CASSYPGTEVGEQYF	TGTGCCAGCAGTTACCCCGGGACAGAAGTAGGCGAGCAGTACTTC	TRBV6-6	TRBJ2-7	TRBD1
CASSEARGYTF	TGTGCCAGCAGTGAAGCTCGTGGCTACACCTTC	TRBV6-1	TRBJ1-2	NA
CASNTPGQANYGYTF	TGTGCCAGCAATACTCCGGGACAGGCTAACTATGGCTACACCTTC	TRBV5-6	TRBJ1-2	TRBD1
CASSIGVGDIYEQYF	TGTGCCAGTAGTATAGGGGTAGGGGACATCTACGAGCAGTACTTC	TRBV19	TRBJ2-7	NA